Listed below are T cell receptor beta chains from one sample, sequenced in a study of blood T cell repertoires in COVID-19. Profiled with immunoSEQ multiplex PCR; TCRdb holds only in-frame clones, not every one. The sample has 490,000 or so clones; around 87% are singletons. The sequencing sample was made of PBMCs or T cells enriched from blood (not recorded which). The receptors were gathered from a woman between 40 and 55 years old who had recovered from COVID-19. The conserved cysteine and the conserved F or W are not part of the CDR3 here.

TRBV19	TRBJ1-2	ASSAPQASIYGYT
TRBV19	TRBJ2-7	ASSITTGGPYEQY
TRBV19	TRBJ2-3	ASSTAGSRWEGTDTQY
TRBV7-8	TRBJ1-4	ASSSRGGPESNEKLF
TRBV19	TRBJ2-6	ASSLSSGANVLT
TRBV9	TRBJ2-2	ASSVGGASGSIRELF
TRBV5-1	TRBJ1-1	ASSPGQENTEAF
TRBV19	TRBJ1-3	ASSATFSGNTIY
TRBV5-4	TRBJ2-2	ASSWGGTSTGELF
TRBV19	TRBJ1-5	ASGGSRTDNQPQH
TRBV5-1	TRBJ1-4	ASSFFLGVGATNEKLF
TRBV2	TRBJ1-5	ASRVDYRENQPQH
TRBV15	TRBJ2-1	ATSREGTTYNEQF
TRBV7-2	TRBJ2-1	ASSLDRIGEQF
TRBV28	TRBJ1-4	ASTLQGIATNEKLF
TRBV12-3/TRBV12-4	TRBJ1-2	ASNLGGGAGYT
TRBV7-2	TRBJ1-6	ASSLYSLGAGSYNSPLH
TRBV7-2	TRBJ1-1	ASSLGDRGSKAF
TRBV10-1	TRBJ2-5	ASSDLREIETQY
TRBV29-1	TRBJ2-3	SVESRGGSTDTQY
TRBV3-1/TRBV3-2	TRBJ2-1	ASSRSPRRDEQF
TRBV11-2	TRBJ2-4	ASSPDSRLAKNIQY
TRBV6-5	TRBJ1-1	ASRATAEAF
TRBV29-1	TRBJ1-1	SVVGANRNTEAF
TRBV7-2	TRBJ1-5	ASSSTQGYNQPQH
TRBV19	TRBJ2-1	ASSLTATYNEQF
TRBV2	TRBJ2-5	ASALGAGVETQY
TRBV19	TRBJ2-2	ASYRREGPGTGELF
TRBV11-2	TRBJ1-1	ASSLSRVRRTEAF
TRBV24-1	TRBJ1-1	ATSALTGNTEAF
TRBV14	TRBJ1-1	ASSHSWGSNTEAF
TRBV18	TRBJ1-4	ASSQGQTTNEKLF
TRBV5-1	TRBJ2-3	ASSLLSPRGSDTQY
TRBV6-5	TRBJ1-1	ASSYTGQGRTEAF
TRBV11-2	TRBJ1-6	ASSLMGEGNSPLH
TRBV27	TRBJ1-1	ASRTPGGTGGGGTEAF
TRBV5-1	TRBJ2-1	ASSFGGKDNEQF
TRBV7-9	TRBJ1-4	ASSPGTGGVLEKLF
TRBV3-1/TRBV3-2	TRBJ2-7	ASSHSYEQY
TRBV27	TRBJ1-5	ASSPLRGVEASQPQH